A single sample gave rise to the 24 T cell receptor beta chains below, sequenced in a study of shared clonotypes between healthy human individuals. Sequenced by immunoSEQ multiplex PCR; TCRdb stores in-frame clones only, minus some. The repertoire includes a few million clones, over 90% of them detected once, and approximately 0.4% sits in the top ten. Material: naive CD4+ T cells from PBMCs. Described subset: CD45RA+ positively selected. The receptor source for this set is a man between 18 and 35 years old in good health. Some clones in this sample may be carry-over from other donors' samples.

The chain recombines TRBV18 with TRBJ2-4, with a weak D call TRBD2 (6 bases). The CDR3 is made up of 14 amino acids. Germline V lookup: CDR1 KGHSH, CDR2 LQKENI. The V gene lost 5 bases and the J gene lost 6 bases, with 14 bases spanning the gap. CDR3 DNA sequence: TGTGCCAGCTCAAAGAGGGACTTGGGAAACATTCAGTACTTC. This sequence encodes CASSKRDLGNIQYF.

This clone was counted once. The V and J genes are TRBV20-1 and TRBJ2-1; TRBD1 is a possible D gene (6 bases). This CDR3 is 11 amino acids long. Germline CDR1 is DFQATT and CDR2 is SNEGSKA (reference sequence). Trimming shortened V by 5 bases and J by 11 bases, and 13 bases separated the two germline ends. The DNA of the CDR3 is TGCAGTGCTGTGGCGGACAGAAAGCAGTTCTTC. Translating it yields CSAVADRKQFF.

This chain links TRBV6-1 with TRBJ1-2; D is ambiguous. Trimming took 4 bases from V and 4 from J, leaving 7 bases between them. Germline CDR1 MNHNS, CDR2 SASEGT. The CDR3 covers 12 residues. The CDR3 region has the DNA TGTGCCAGCAGTGGGGGATTCTATGGCTACACCTTC. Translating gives CASSGGFYGYTF.

CDR3 sequence: CATRFDRYTGELFF. The CDR3, as DNA: TGTGCCACCCGGTTTGATAGATACACCGGGGAGCTGTTTTTT. The chain recombines TRBV6-5 with TRBJ2-2; no clear D. V was pared by 10 bases and J by 3 bases, with 15 bases between. Germline assignment: CDR1 MNHEY and CDR2 SVGAGI. The CDR3 has 14 residues.

CDR3 in amino acids: CASSQAGDTNEKLFF. CDR3 DNA: TGTGCCAGCAGCCAAGCAGGGGATACTAATGAAAAACTGTTTTTT. The chain uses TRBV4-2 and TRBJ1-4; TRBD1 might be the D (6 bases). Germline V gene sequence: CDR1 LGHNA, CDR2 YNFKEQ. The CDR3 spans 15 residues. Trimming took off 1 base at V and 2 bases at J, with 8 bases between the two ends.

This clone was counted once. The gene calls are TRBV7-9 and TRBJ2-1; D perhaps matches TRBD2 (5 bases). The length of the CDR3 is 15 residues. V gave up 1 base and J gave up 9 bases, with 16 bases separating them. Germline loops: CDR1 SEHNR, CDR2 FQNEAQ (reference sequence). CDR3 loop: CASSLDLGDSVEQFF. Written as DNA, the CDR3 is TGTGCCAGCAGCTTAGATCTCGGGGATTCGGTTGAGCAGTTCTTC.

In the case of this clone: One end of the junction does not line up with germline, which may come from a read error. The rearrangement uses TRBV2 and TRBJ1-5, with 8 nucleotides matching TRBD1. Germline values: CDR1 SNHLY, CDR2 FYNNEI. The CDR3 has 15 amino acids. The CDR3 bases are TGTGCCGGCAGCGGGACAGGAAAAAGCAATCAGCCCCAGCATTTT. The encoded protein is CAGSGTGKSNQPQHF.

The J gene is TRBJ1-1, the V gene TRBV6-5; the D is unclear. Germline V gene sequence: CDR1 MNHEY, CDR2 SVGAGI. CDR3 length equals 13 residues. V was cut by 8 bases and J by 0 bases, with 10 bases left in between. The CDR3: CASGRAMNTEAFF. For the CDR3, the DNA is TGTGCCAGCGGGCGGGCTATGAACACTGAAGCTTTCTTT.

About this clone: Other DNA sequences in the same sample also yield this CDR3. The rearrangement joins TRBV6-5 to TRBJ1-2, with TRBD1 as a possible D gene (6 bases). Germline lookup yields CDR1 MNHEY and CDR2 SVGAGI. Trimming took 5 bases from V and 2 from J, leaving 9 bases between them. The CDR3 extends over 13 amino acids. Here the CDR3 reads CASSPDRNYGYTF. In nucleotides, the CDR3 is TGTGCCAGCAGTCCGGACAGAAACTATGGCTACACCTTC.

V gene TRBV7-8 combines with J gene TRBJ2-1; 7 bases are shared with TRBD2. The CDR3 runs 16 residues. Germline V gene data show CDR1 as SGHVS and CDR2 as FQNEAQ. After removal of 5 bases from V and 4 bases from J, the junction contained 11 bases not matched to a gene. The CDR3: CASSPWEGGVYNEQFF. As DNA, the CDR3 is TGTGCCAGCAGCCCCTGGGAGGGAGGTGTTTACAATGAGCAGTTCTTC.

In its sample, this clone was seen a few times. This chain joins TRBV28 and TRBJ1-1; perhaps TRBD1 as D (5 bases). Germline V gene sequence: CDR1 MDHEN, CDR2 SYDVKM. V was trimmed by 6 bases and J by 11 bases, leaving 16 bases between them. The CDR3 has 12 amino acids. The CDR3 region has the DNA TGTGCCAGCAGCCCTAATAGGGGAGCGGCTTTCTTT. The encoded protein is CASSPNRGAAFF.

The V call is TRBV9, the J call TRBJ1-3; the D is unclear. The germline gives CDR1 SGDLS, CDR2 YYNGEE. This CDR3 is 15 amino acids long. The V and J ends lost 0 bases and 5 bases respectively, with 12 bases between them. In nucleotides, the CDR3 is TGTGCCAGCAGCGTAGACGGAGGGTATCGAAACACCATATATTTT. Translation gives CASSVDGGYRNTIYF.

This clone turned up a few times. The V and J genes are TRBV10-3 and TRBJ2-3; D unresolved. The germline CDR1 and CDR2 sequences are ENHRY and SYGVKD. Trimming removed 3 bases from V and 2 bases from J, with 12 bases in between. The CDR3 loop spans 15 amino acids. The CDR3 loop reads CAISDLVTVTDTQYF. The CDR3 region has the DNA TGTGCCATCAGTGATCTTGTCACCGTCACAGATACGCAGTATTTT.

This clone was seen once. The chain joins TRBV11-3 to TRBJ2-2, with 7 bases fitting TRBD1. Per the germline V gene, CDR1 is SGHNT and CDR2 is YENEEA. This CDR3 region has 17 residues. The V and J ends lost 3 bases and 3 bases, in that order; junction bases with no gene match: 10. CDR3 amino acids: CASSLGDRVADTGELFF. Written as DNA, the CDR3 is TGTGCCAGCAGCTTGGGAGACAGGGTCGCGGACACCGGGGAGCTGTTTTTT.

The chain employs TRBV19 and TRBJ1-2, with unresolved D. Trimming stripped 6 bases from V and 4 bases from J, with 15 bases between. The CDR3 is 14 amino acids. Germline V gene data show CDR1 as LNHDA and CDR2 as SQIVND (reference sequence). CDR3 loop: CASRPPGSAYGYTF. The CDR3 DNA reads TGTGCCAGTAGGCCTCCCGGATCTGCCTATGGCTACACCTTC.

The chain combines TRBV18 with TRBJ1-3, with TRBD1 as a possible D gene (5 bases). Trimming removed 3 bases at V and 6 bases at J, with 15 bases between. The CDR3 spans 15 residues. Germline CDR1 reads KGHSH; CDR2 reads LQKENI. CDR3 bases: TGTGCCAGCTCACCCCCGAGTCAGGGTGCAAACACCATATATTTT. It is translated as CASSPPSQGANTIYF.

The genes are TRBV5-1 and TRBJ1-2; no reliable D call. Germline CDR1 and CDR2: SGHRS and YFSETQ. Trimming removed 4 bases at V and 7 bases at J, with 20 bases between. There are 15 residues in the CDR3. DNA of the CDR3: TGCGCCAGCAGCGCGATGGTGTTAGGGATCAGTGGCTACACCTTC. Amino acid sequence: CASSAMVLGISGYTF.

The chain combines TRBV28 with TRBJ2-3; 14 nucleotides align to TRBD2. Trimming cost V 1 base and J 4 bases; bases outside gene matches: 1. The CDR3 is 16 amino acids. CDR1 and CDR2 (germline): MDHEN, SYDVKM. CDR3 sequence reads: CASSLLTSGRADTQYF. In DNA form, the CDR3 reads TGTGCCAGCAGTTTATTGACTAGCGGGAGGGCAGATACGCAGTATTTT.

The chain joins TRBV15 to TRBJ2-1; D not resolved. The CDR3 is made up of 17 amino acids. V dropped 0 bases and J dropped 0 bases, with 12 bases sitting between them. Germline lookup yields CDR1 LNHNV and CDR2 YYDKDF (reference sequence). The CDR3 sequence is CATSRDHPGSSYNEQFF. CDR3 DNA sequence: TGTGCCACCAGCAGAGATCACCCCGGTAGCTCCTACAATGAGCAGTTCTTC.

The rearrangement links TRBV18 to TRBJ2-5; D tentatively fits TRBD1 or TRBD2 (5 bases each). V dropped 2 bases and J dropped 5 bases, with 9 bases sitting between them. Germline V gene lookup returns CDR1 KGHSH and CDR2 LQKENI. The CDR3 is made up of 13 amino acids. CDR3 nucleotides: TGTGCCAGCTCACCAACCAGGGAGGAGACCCAGTACTTC. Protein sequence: CASSPTREETQYF.

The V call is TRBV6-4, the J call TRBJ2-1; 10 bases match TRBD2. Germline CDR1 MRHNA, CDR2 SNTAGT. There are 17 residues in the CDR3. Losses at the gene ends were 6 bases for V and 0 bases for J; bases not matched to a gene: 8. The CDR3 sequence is CASSRLAGRYSYNEQFF. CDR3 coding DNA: TGTGCCAGCAGCCGACTAGCGGGTCGCTACTCCTACAATGAGCAGTTCTTC.

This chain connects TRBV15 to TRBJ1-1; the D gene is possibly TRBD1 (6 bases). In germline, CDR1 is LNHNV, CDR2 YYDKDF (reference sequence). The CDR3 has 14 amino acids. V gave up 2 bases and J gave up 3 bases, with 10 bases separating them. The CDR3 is CATSRRGGHTEAFF. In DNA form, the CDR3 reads TGTGCCACCAGCAGAAGAGGGGGGCACACTGAAGCTTTCTTT.

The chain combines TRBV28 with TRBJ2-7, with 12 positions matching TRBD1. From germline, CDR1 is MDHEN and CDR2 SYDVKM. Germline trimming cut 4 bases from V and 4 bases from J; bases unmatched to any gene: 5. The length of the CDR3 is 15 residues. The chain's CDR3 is CASSSRDRGLYEQYF. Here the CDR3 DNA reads TGTGCCAGCAGTTCCCGGGACAGGGGGCTTTACGAGCAGTACTTC.

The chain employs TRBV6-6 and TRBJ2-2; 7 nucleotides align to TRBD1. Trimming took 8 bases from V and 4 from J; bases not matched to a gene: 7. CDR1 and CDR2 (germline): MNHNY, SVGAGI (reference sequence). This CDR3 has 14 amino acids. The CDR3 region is CASGQKGATGELFF. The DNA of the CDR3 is TGTGCCAGCGGTCAGAAGGGGGCCACCGGGGAGCTGTTTTTT.